This TCR beta chain was found in a study of blood T cell repertoires in COVID-19. About the study: Both acute and convalescent COVID-19 samples were obtained from the United States, Italy and Spain. Sample material is recorded as cDNA or gDNA derived from T cells, B-cell-depleted T cells, or PBMCs.

Under the authors' procedure: Reference gene primer amplification in the assay estimated nucleated cell counts. TCRdb's table, derived via immunoSEQ multiplex PCR, lists solely in-frame clones and lacks some. Clone size and V and J calls were adopted from that table, with D and trimming inferred from the DNA. In the table there are just under 150,000 clones, about 91% of which are singletons. The CDR3 spans 13 residues. V dropped 3 bases and J dropped 3 bases, with 8 bases sitting between them. This chain joins TRBV23-1 and TRBJ1-1; D ambiguous. TRBV23-1 is sorted into the ORF group, with uncertain function. Material: peripheral blood. This clonotype was obtained from a woman aged 45 to 65 with acute or convalescent COVID-19. CDR3 coding DNA: TGCGCCAGCAGTCAGTCACAAGACACTGAAGCTTTCTTT. Its protein is CASSQSQDTEAFF.